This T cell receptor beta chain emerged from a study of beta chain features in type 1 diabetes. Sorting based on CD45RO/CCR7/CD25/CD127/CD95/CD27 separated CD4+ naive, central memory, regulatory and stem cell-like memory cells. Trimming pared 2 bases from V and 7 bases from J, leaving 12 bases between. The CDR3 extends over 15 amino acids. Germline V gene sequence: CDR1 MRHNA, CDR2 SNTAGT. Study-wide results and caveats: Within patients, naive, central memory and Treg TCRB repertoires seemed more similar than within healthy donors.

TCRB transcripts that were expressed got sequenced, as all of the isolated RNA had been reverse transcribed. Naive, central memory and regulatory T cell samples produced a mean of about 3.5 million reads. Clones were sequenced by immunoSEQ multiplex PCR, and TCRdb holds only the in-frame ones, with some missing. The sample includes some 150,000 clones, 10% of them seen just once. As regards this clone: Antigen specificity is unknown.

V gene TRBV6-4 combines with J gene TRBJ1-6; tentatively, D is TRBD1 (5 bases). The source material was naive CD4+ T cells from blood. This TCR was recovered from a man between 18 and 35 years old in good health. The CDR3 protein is CASSDRAKGNSPLHF. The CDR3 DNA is TGTGCCAGCAGTGACAGGGCAAAGGGGAATTCACCCCTCCACTTT.